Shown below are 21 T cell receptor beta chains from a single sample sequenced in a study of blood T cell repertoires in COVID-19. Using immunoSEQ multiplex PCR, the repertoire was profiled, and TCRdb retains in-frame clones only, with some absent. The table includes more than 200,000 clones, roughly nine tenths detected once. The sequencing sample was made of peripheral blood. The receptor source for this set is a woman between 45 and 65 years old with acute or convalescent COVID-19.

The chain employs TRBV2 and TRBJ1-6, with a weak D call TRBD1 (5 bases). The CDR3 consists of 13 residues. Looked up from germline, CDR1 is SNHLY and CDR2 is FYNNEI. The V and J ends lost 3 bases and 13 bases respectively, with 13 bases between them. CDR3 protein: CASSDGGGEPLHF. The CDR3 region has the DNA TGTGCCAGCAGTGACGGCGGGGGGGAGCCCCTCCACTTT.

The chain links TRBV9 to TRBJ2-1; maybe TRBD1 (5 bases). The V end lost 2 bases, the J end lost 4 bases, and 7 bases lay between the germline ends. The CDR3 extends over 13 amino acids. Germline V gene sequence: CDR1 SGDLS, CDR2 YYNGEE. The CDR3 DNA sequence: TGTGCCAGCAGCGTGGACATTTACAATGAGCAGTTCTTC. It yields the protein CASSVDIYNEQFF.

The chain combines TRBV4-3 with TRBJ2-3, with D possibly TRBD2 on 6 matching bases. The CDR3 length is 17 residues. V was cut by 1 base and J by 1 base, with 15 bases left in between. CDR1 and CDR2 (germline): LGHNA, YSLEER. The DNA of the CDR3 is TGCGCCAGCAGCCAAGCTCTAACGGGAGCCCGCACAGATACGCAGTATTTT. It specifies CASSQALTGARTDTQYF.

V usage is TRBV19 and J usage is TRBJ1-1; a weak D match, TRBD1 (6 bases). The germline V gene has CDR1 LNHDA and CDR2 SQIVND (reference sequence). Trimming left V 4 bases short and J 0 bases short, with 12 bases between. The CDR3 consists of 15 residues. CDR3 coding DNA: TGTGCCAGTAGTACTTCCGGACAGCTGAACACTGAAGCTTTCTTT. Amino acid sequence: CASSTSGQLNTEAFF.

The CDR3 loop is CASSLEGSGGTEAFF. DNA for the CDR3: TGTGCCAGCAGCTTAGAAGGCAGCGGAGGGACTGAAGCTTTCTTT. V is TRBV7-6 and J is TRBJ1-1; D unresolved. Germline-derived CDR1 and CDR2 are SGHVS and FNYEAQ. V was shortened by 1 base and J by 5 bases, with 14 bases between the two germline ends. The CDR3 length is 15 residues.

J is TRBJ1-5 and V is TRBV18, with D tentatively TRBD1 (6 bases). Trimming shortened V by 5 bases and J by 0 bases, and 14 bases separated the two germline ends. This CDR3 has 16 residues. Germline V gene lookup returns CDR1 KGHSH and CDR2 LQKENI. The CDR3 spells CASSSGTQYSNQPQHF. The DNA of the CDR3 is TGTGCCAGCTCATCCGGGACACAATATAGCAATCAGCCCCAGCATTTT.

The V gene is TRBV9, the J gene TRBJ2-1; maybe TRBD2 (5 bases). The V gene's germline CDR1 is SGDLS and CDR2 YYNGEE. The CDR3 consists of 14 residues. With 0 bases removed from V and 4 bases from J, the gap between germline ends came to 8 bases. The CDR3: CASSVGGSYNEQFF. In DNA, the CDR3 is TGTGCCAGCAGCGTAGGAGGGAGTTACAATGAGCAGTTCTTC.

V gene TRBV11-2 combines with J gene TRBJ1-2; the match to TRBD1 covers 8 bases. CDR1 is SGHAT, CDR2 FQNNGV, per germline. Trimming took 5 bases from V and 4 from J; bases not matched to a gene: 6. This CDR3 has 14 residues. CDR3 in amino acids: CASSLNRGSYGYTF. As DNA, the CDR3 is TGTGCCAGCAGCCTAAACAGGGGGAGCTATGGCTACACCTTC.

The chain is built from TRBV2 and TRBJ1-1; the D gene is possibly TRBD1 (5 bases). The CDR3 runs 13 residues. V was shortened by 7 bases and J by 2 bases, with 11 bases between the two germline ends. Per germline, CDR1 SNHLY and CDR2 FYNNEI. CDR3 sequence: CASKGRENTEAFF. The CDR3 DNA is TGTGCCAGCAAGGGGAGGGAAAACACTGAAGCTTTCTTT.

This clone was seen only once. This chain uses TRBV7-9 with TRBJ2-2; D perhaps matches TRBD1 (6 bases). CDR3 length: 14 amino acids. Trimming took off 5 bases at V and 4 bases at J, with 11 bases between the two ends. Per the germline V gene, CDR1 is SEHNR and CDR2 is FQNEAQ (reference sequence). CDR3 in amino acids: CASSPTGITGELFF. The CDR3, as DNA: TGTGCCAGCAGCCCAACAGGGATCACCGGGGAGCTGTTTTTT.

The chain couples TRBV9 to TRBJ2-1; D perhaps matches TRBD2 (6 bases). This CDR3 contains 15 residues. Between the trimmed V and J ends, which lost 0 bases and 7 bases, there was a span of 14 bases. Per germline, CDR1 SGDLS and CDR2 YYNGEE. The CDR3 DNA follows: TGTGCCAGCAGCGTAGCCCATTTCAGCGGGAATGAGCAGTTCTTC. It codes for CASSVAHFSGNEQFF.

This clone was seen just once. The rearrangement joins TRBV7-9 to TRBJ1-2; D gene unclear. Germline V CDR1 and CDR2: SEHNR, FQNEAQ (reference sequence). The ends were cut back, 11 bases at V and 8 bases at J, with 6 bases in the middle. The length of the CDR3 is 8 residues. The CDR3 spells CAPGGYTF. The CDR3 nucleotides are TGTGCCCCGGGAGGCTACACCTTC.

Here the CDR3 reads CASSSHSGPTGEQYF. In DNA, the CDR3 is TGTGCCAGCAGTTCCCATAGCGGGCCCACGGGGGAGCAGTACTTC. V is TRBV6-5 and J is TRBJ2-7; 7 positions match TRBD2. The CDR3 extends over 15 amino acids. The germline CDR1 and CDR2 sequences are MNHEY and SVGAGI. J lost 7 bases, V lost 4 bases, and 13 bases had no gene match.

CDR3 loop: CASSLYRGLNSPLHF. For the CDR3, the DNA is TGTGCCAGCAGCCTGTACAGGGGTCTCAATTCACCCCTCCACTTT. The chain carries TRBV7-2 and TRBJ1-6, with 7 positions matching TRBD1. CDR1 and CDR2 (germline): SGHTA, FQGNSA. The J segment lost 7 bases and the V segment lost 5 bases, leaving 8 bases of the junction unmatched. CDR3 length: 15 amino acids.

CDR3 bases: TGTGCCAGCAGTTTAGCGGGGGCCACCCACTACGAGCAGTACTTC. Translation gives CASSLAGATHYEQYF. The V call is TRBV27, the J call TRBJ2-7; a possible D gene is TRBD2 (7 bases). This CDR3 is 15 amino acids long. Looked up from germline, CDR1 is MNHEY and CDR2 is SMNVEV (reference sequence). Deletions cut 2 bases from V and 3 bases from J, with 14 bases between.

In DNA, the CDR3 is TGTGCCAGCACGGTGGGTCGGGGCTCCTACAATGAGCAGTTCTTC. Its translation: CASTVGRGSYNEQFF. The V and J genes are TRBV9 and TRBJ2-1, with TRBD2 as a possible D gene (5 bases). Germline CDR1 SGDLS, CDR2 YYNGEE. With 6 bases removed from V and 0 bases from J, the gap between germline ends came to 13 bases. This CDR3 comprises 15 residues.

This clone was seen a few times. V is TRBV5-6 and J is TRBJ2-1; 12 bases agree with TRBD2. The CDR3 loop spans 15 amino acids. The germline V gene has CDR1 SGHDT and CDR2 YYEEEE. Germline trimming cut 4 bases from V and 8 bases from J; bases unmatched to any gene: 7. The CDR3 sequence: CASSVSSGGAYEQFF. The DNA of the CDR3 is TGTGCCAGCAGCGTGTCTAGCGGGGGGGCCTATGAGCAGTTCTTC.

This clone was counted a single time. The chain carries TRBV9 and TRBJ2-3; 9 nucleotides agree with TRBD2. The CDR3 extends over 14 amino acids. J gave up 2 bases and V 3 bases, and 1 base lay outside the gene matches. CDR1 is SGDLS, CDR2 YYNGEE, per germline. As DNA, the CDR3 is TGTGCCAGCAGCGAGCGGGGGGCCACAGATACGCAGTATTTT. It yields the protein CASSERGATDTQYF.

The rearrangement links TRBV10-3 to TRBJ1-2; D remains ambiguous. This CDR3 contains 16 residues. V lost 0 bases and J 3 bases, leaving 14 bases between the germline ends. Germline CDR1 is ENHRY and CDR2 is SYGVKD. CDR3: CAISESPGGGYYGYTF. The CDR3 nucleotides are TGTGCCATCAGTGAGTCGCCGGGAGGAGGGTACTATGGCTACACCTTC.

Here the CDR3 reads CASSQDYGGPTDTQYF. The DNA of the CDR3 is TGCGCCAGCAGCCAAGATTACGGGGGGCCCACAGATACGCAGTATTTT. The rearrangement links TRBV4-3 to TRBJ2-3, with a tentative D call TRBD2 (7 bases). CDR1 is LGHNA, CDR2 YSLEER, per germline. Trimming removed 0 bases from V and 2 bases from J, with 12 bases in between. The CDR3 loop spans 16 amino acids.

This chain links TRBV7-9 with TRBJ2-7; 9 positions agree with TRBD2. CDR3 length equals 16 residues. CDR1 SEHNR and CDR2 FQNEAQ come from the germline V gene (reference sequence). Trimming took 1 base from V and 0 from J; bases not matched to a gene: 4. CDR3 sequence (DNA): TGTGCCAGCAGCTTAGTAATTAGCGGGAGCTCCTACGAGCAGTACTTC. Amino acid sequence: CASSLVISGSSYEQYF.